Given below is one T cell receptor (beta chain) in context. The antigen remains undetermined. The CDR3 runs to 13 residues. Germline CDR1 and CDR2: LGHNA and YSLEER. V was clipped by 2 bases and J by 3 bases, with 7 bases between them. Naive CD8 populations comprised CD45RO-negative cells positively selected for CCR7, excluding terminally differentiated effector memory CD45RA+ cells. These data belong to a study of shared clonotypes between healthy human individuals. Evenly divided among several immunoSEQ plates was the genomic DNA of each subset. In the original workflow: In the immunoSEQ data, sequences were junction-only and lacked quality scores, so filtering differed. Here immunoSEQ multiplex PCR was the method, and the copy in TCRdb shows in-frame clones only, minus some. The DNA was the basis for D and trimming; V, J and clone size are from that table. Among about 2,100,000 clones listed, about 93% were seen once.

General study points: Although depth was large, rarefaction showed that sequencing of the sorted subsets was incomplete. Among the subsets, naive ones generally showed larger estimated richness than memory ones.

The receptor comes from a man between 18 and 29 years old in good health. Some clones in this sample may be carry-over from other donors' samples. What was sequenced was naive CD8+ T cells from PBMCs. This sequence joins TRBV4-3 and TRBJ1-1; D gene uncertain. CDR3 residues: CASSQQAYTEAFF. In DNA, the CDR3 is TGCGCCAGCAGCCAACAGGCGTACACTGAAGCTTTCTTT.